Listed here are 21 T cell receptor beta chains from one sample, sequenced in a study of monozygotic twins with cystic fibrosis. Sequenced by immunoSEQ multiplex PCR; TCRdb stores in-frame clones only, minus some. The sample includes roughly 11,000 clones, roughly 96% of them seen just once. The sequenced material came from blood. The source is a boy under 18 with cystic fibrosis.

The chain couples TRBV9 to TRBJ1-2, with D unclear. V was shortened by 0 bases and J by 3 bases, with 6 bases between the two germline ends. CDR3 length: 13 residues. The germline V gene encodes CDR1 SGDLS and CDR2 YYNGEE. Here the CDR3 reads CASSVGQYYGYTF. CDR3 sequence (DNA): TGTGCCAGCAGCGTAGGCCAATACTATGGCTACACCTTC.

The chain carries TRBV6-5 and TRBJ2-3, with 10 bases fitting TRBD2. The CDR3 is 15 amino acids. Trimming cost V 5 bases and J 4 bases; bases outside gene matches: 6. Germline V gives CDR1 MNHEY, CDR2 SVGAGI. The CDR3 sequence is CASSSGGVSADTQYF. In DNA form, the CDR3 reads TGTGCCAGCAGTAGCGGGGGGGTTTCCGCAGATACGCAGTATTTT.

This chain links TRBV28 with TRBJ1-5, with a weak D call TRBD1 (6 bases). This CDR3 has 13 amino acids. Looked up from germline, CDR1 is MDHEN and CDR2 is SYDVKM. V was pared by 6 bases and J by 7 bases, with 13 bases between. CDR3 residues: CASSRGTFQPQHF. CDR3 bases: TGTGCCAGCAGCCGTGGGACATTCCAGCCCCAGCATTTT.

The DNA of the CDR3 is TGTGCCAGCAGCTTGGTCAGGGGGCTCGATCAGCCCCAGCATTTT. Translation gives CASSLVRGLDQPQHF. The chain is built from TRBV7-6 and TRBJ1-5; 8 bases align to TRBD1. Germline V gene data show CDR1 as SGHVS and CDR2 as FNYEAQ. V lost 3 bases and J lost 5; bases outside the gene matches: 6. The CDR3 has 15 amino acids.

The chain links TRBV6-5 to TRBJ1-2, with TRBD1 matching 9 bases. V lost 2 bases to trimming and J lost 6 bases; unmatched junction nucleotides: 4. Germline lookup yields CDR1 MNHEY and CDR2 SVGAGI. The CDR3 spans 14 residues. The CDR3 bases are TGTGCCAGCAGTTACCTAGACAGGGGGAATGGCTACACCTTC. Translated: CASSYLDRGNGYTF.

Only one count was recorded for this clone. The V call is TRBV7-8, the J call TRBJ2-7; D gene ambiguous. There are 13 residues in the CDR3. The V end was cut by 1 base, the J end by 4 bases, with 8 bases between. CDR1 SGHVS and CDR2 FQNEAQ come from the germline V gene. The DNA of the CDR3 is TGTGCCAGCAGCTTAGACACTCTATACGAGCAGTACTTC. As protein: CASSLDTLYEQYF.

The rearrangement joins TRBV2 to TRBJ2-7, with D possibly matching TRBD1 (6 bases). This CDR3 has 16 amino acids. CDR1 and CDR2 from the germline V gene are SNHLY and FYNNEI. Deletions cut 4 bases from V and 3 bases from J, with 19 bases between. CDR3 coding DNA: TGTGCCAGCAGTGGAGATCCGGGACAAGTTTACTACGAGCAGTACTTC. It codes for CASSGDPGQVYYEQYF.

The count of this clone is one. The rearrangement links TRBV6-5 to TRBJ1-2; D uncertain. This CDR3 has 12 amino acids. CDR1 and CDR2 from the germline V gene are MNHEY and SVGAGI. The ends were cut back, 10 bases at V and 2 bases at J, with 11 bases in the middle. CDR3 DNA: TGTGCCACCGGGATAATGAACTATGGCTACACCTTC. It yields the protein CATGIMNYGYTF.

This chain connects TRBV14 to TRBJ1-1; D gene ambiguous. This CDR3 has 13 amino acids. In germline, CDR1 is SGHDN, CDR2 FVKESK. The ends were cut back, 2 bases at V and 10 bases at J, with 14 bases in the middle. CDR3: CASSQTGWPGAFF. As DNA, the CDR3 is TGTGCCAGCAGCCAAACGGGTTGGCCTGGAGCTTTCTTT.

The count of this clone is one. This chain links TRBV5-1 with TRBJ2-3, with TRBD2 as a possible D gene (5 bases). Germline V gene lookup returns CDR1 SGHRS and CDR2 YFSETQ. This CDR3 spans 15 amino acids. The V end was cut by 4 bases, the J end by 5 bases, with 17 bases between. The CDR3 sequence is CASSTGGGNRDTQYF. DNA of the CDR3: TGCGCCAGCAGCACCGGAGGAGGAAACAGAGATACGCAGTATTTT. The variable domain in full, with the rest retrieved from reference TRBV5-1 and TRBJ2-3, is KAGVTQTPRYLIKTRGQQVTLSCSPISGHRSVSWYQQTPGQGLQFLFEYFSETQRNKGNFPGRFSGRQFSNSRSEMNVSTLELGDSALYLCASSTGGGNRDTQYFGPGTRLTVL.

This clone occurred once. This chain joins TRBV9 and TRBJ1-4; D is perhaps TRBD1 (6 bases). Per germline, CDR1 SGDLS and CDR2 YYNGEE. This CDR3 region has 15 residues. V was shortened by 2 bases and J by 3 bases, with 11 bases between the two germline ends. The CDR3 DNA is TGTGCCAGCAGCGTTACAGGGTCTCCTAATGAAAAACTGTTTTTT. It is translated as CASSVTGSPNEKLFF.

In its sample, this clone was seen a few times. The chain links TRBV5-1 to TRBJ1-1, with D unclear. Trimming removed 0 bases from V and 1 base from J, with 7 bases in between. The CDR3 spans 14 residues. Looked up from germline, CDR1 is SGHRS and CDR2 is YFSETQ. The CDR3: CASSLAHGNTEAFF. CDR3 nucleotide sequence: TGCGCCAGCAGCTTGGCCCACGGGAACACTGAAGCTTTCTTT.

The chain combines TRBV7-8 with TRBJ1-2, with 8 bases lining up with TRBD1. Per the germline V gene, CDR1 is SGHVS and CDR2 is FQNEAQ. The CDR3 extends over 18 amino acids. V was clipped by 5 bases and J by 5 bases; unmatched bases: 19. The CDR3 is CASSPAGGTGSSLYGYTF. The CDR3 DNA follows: TGTGCCAGCAGCCCAGCAGGCGGGACAGGATCCTCTCTATATGGCTACACCTTC.

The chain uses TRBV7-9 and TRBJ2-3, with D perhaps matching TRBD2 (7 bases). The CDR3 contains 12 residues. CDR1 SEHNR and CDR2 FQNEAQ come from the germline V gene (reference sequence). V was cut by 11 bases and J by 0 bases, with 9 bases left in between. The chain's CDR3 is CAGGGSTDTQYF. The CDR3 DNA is TGTGCCGGGGGGGGCAGCACAGATACGCAGTATTTT.

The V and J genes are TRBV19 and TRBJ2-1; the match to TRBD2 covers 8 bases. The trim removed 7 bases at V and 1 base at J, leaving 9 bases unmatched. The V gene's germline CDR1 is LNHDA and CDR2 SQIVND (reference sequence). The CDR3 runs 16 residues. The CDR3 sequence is CASTPRGGGSYNEQFF. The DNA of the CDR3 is TGTGCCAGTACCCCGCGGGGCGGGGGGTCCTACAATGAGCAGTTCTTC.

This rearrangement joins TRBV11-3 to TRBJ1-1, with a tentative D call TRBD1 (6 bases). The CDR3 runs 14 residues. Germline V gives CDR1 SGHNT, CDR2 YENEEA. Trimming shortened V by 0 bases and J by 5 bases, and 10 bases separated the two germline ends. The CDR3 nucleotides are TGTGCCAGCAGCTTAGAGGGGGGCAGTACTGAAGCTTTCTTT. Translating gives CASSLEGGSTEAFF. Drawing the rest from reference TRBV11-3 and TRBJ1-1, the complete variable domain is EAGVVQSPRYKIIEKKQPVAFWCNPISGHNTLYWYLQNLGQGPELLIRYENEEAVDDSQLPKDRFSAERLKGVDSTLKIQPAELGDSAVYLCASSLEGGSTEAFFGQGTRLTVV.

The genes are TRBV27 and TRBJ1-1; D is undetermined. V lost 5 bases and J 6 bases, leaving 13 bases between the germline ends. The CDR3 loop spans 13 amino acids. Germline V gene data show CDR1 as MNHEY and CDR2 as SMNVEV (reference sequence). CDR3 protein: CASSLLGRPEAFF. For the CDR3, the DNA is TGTGCCAGCAGTCTCCTTGGTCGGCCTGAAGCTTTCTTT.

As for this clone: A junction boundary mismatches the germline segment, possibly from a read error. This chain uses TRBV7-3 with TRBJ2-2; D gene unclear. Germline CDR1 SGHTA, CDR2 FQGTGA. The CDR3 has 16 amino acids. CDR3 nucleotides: TGTGCCAGCAGCATAACATCGCACGCGAACACCGGGGAGCTGTTTTTT. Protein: CASSITSHANTGELFF.

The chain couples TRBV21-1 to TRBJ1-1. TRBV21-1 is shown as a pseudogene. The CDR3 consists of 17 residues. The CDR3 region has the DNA TGTGCCAGCAGCAACCGCCCCCACGGGGACTGGAACACTGAAGCTTTCTTT. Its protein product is CASSNRPHGDWNTEAFF.

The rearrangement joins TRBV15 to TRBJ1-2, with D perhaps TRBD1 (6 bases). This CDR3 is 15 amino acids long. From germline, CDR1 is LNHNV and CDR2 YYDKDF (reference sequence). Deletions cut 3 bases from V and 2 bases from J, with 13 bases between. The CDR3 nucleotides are TGTGCCACCAGCAGCCTTTCAGGGGCGAACTATGGCTACACCTTC. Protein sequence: CATSSLSGANYGYTF.

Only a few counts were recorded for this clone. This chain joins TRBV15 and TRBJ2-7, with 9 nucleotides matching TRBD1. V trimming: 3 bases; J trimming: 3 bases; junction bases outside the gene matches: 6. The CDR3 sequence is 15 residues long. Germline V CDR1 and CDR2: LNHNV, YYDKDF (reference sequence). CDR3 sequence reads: CATSSSGTGFYEQYF. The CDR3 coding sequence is TGTGCCACCAGCAGTTCCGGGACAGGGTTCTACGAGCAGTACTTC. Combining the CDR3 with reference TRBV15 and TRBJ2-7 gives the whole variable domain DAMVIQNPRYQVTQFGKPVTLSCSQTLNHNVMYWYQQKSSQAPKLLFHYYDKDFNNEADTPDNFQSRRPNTSFCFLDIRSPGLGDTAMYLCATSSSGTGFYEQYFGPGTRLTVT.